This T cell receptor beta chain stems from a study of regulatory T cells in long-lasting Graves disease. Across the whole study: Newly diagnosed Graves' patients had under 3 months of antithyroid drugs.

Noted time point: newly diagnosed GD, antithyroid drugs for less than 3 months. PBMC-derived RNA was used for the TCR library. CDR3 length: 15 residues. Germline CDR1 and CDR2: DFQATT and SNEGSKA (reference sequence). Trimming removed 1 base from V and 1 base from J, with 13 bases in between. For TCR beta, libraries came from iRepertoire HTBI primers and Arm-PCR of CDR3 regions. TCRdb re-analysed the multiplex PCR reads in MiXCR, keeping a single row per CDR3 protein. Among roughly 400,000 distinct CDR3 sequences listed, about 15% were seen once. This sample also belongs to another study, concerning T cells in Graves' hyperthyroidism and ophthalmopathy. From that report: Most clonotypes expanded in the thyroid (above 0.001) were also present in blood.

The rearrangement joins TRBV20-1 to TRBJ1-1; D gene ambiguous. This specimen was peripheral blood mononuclear cells (PBMCs), taken at new diagnosis, from a patient treated with antithyroid drugs. The sequence derives from a woman aged 35 to 49 with Graves disease. The CDR3 reads CSARGGQPGNTEAFF. CDR3 in DNA: TGCAGTGCTAGAGGAGGGCAGCCGGGGAACACTGAAGCTTTCTTT.